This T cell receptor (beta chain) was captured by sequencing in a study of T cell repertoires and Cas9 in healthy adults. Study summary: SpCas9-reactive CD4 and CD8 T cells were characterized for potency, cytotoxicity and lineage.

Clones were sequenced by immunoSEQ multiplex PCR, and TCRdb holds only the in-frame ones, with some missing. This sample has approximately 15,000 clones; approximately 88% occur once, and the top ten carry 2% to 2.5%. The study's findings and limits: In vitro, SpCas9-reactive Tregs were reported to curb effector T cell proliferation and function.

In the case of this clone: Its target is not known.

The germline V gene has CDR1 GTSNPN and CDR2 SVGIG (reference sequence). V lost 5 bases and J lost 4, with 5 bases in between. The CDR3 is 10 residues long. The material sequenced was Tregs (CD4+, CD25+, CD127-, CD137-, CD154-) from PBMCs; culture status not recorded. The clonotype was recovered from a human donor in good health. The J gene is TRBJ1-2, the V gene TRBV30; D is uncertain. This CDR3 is CAWGGYGYTF. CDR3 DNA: TGTGCCTGGGGAGGCTATGGCTACACCTTC.